This entry lists 20 T cell receptor beta chains sequenced from one sample in a study of blood T cell repertoires in COVID-19. Profiling relied on immunoSEQ multiplex PCR, and the TCRdb table lists in-frame clones only, not all of them. This repertoire shows around 200,000 clones, 85% to 90% found once; its top ten account for around 1.7%. The sequenced material came from peripheral blood. Receptors were obtained from a man younger than 35 with active or convalescent COVID-19.

This chain links TRBV6-1 with TRBJ1-3, with D maybe TRBD1 (5 bases). Looked up from germline, CDR1 is MNHNS and CDR2 is SASEGT. Between the trimmed V and J ends, which lost 1 base and 3 bases, there was a span of 10 bases. This CDR3 has 15 amino acids. The CDR3: CASSEGRGGGNTIYF. The CDR3 DNA is TGTGCCAGCAGTGAAGGGAGGGGAGGTGGAAACACCATATATTTT.

The rearrangement joins TRBV18 to TRBJ2-3; 8 bases line up with TRBD1. The CDR3 has 16 residues. Germline-derived CDR1 and CDR2 are KGHSH and LQKENI. With 6 bases clipped from V and 4 bases from J, the junction kept 12 bases outside the gene matches. In nucleotides, the CDR3 is TGTGCCAGCTCCCTCTCCTCGGACAGGGCGGCAGATACGCAGTATTTT. Encoded protein: CASSLSSDRAADTQYF.

The CDR3 sequence: CASSRTRNYGYTF. As DNA, the CDR3 is TGTGCCAGCAGCAGGACTCGAAACTATGGCTACACCTTC. This chain connects TRBV28 to TRBJ1-2; D is uncertain. Trimming removed 6 bases at V and 2 bases at J, with 10 bases between. Germline CDR1 and CDR2: MDHEN and SYDVKM. CDR3 size: 13 residues.

V and J are TRBV6-1 and TRBJ2-5; 12 bases fit TRBD2. Trimming at V came to 2 bases and at J to 1 base, leaving 2 bases not matched to a gene. The CDR3 sequence is 16 residues long. Germline CDR1 is MNHNS and CDR2 is SASEGT. The CDR3 DNA reads TGTGCCAGCAGTGAACCACTAGCGGGGGGCCAAGAGACCCAGTACTTC. Translation gives CASSEPLAGGQETQYF.

The J gene is TRBJ2-5, the V gene TRBV27; 8 bases fit TRBD2. The CDR3 is 15 amino acids. J gave up 5 bases and V 5 bases, and 10 bases lay outside the gene matches. From germline, CDR1 is MNHEY and CDR2 SMNVEV (reference sequence). DNA for the CDR3: TGTGCCAGCAGTCTCGTCGGGAGGGCCCGTGAGACCCAGTACTTC. Its protein product is CASSLVGRARETQYF.

This rearrangement joins TRBV6-6 to TRBJ2-7, with 8 bases identical to TRBD1. V shed 5 bases and J 2 bases; nucleotides not matched to a gene: 11. Germline-derived CDR1 and CDR2 are MNHNY and SVGAGI (reference sequence). This CDR3 spans 16 amino acids. The chain's CDR3 is CASSRDNRGEAYEQYF. In DNA form, the CDR3 reads TGTGCCAGCAGTAGGGACAACAGGGGGGAAGCCTACGAGCAGTACTTC.

This clone was recorded a few times. The chain couples TRBV12-3 or TRBV12-4 to TRBJ1-1; no reliable D call. This CDR3 is built from 11 residues. V was clipped by 4 bases and J by 7 bases, with 7 bases between them. CDR3 sequence reads: CASSSRSEAFF. The CDR3, as DNA: TGTGCCAGCAGTTCTAGGAGTGAAGCTTTCTTT.

The chain has TRBV28 and TRBJ2-5; D remains unclear. In germline, CDR1 is MDHEN, CDR2 SYDVKM. V was shortened by 5 bases and J by 0 bases, with 4 bases between the two germline ends. The CDR3 loop spans 12 amino acids. CDR3 residues: CASSVNQETQYF. DNA for the CDR3: TGTGCCAGCAGTGTCAACCAAGAGACCCAGTACTTC.

Regarding this clone: Other DNA sequences in this specimen translate into the identical CDR3. The chain couples TRBV5-1 to TRBJ2-3; 13 nucleotides align to TRBD2. In germline, CDR1 is SGHRS, CDR2 YFSETQ. Trimming at V came to 2 bases and at J to 4 bases, leaving 1 base not matched to a gene. This CDR3 spans 15 amino acids. CDR3 loop: CASSLGLAGADTQYF. The CDR3 DNA reads TGCGCCAGCAGCTTAGGACTAGCGGGAGCAGATACGCAGTATTTT.

The V and J genes are TRBV7-2 and TRBJ2-3; 8 bases fit TRBD2. The ends lost 3 bases at V and 1 base at J; junction bases unmatched: 6. The CDR3 sequence is 16 residues long. Germline-derived CDR1 and CDR2 are SGHTA and FQGNSA. This chain's CDR3 is CASSFRAGAGTDTQYF. As DNA, the CDR3 is TGTGCCAGCAGCTTCAGAGCGGGAGCGGGCACAGATACGCAGTATTTT.

The rearrangement uses TRBV6-5 and TRBJ1-2; TRBD1 agrees at 8 bases. V lost 7 bases, J lost 8 bases, and 12 bases stayed unmatched. Germline assignment: CDR1 MNHEY and CDR2 SVGAGI. The CDR3 has 14 amino acids. DNA for the CDR3: TGTGCCAGCAAACTCAGGGGGCGAGAGTTCGGCTACACCTTC. Amino acid sequence: CASKLRGREFGYTF.

This sequence joins TRBV27 and TRBJ2-7; 9 bases map to TRBD1. With 1 base clipped from V and 5 bases from J, the junction kept 6 bases outside the gene matches. Germline V CDR1 and CDR2: MNHEY, SMNVEV (reference sequence). The CDR3 has 15 amino acids. The CDR3 bases are TGTGCCAGCAGTTTATACGGGACAGGGATCCACGAGCAGTACTTC. Translated: CASSLYGTGIHEQYF.

This clone was recorded once. V usage is TRBV5-1 and J usage is TRBJ1-4; 7 bases fit TRBD1. This CDR3 has 15 residues. V was pared by 3 bases and J by 4 bases, with 6 bases of the junction left unmatched. CDR1 is SGHRS and CDR2 is YFSETQ in the germline V gene. CDR3 bases: TGCGCCAGCAGCTATGGGACAGCTTATAATGAAAAACTGTTTTTT. This encodes CASSYGTAYNEKLFF.

Notes on this clone: An end of the junction differs from the germline gene, which may be a read error. This chain joins TRBV18 and TRBJ2-1; the match to TRBD2 covers 13 bases. Germline CDR1 reads KGHSH; CDR2 reads LQKENI. This CDR3 is 16 amino acids long. CDR3 region: CASSPPQGLAGSEQFF. DNA of the CDR3: TGTGCCAGCTCTCCACCACAGGGACTAGCGGGGAGTGAGCAGTTCTTC. Complete variable domain (other parts from reference TRBV18 and TRBJ2-1): NAGVMQNPRHLVRRRGQEARLRCSPMKGHSHVYWYRQLPEEGLKFMVYLQKENIIDESGMPKERFSAEFPKEGPSILRIQQVVRGDSAAYFCASSPPQGLAGSEQFFGPGTRLTVL.

Details on this clone: Its ends do not fully match the called genes, so a read error is possible. The chain combines TRBV7-2 with TRBJ2-3, with 8 bases fitting TRBD2. The germline V gene has CDR1 SGHTA and CDR2 FQGNSA. The CDR3 consists of 15 residues. DNA of the CDR3: TGTGCCAGCACCTTAAGCGGGAGTGGCACAGATACGCAGTATTTT. Residues: CASTLSGSGTDTQYF.

The V call is TRBV5-6, the J call TRBJ2-3, with a weak D call TRBD1 (6 bases). The length of the CDR3 is 15 residues. Per the germline V gene, CDR1 is SGHDT and CDR2 is YYEEEE. V was pared by 0 bases and J by 3 bases, with 11 bases between. CDR3 coding DNA: TGTGCCAGCAGCTTGGACCAGGGGACGACAGATACGCAGTATTTT. Amino acid sequence: CASSLDQGTTDTQYF. The variable domain in full, with the rest retrieved from reference TRBV5-6 and TRBJ2-3, is DAGVTQSPTHLIKTRGQQVTLRCSPKSGHDTVSWYQQALGQGPQFIFQYYEEEERQRGNFPDRFSGHQFPNYSSELNVNALLLGDSALYLCASSLDQGTTDTQYFGPGTRLTVL.

V is TRBV9 and J is TRBJ1-6, with D unclear. The CDR3 covers 14 residues. Germline assignment: CDR1 SGDLS and CDR2 YYNGEE. The V gene lost 3 bases and the J gene lost 10 bases, with 14 bases spanning the gap. The CDR3 bases are TGTGCCAGCAGCGCGATGGAGGTAGGGTCACCCCTCCACTTT. Its translation is CASSAMEVGSPLHF.

The V and J genes are TRBV6-2 or TRBV6-3 and TRBJ1-1; the match to TRBD1 covers 11 bases. This CDR3 has 16 residues. V lost 7 bases, J lost 5 bases, and 12 bases stayed unmatched. Germline V lookup: CDR1 MNHEY, CDR2 SVGEGT. As DNA, the CDR3 is TGTGCCAGCACCCCATCGGACAGGGGGCTTCGGACTGAAGCTTTCTTT. As protein: CASTPSDRGLRTEAFF.

V and J are TRBV7-5 and TRBJ1-1; TRBD1 is the table's D call and was not checked against the DNA. TRBV7-5 is assigned pseudogene status. The CDR3 spans 14 residues. CDR3 bases: TGTGTCAGAAGCCACATACAGAATGACACTGAAGCTTTCTTT. Its protein product is CVRSHIQNDTEAFF.

The V gene is TRBV5-1, the J gene TRBJ2-3, with 7 bases fitting TRBD1. The CDR3 totals 16 residues. V dropped 0 bases and J dropped 3; count of bases not matched to a gene: 7. In germline, CDR1 is SGHRS, CDR2 YFSETQ. CDR3 in DNA: TGCGCCAGCAGCTTGGGACAGGGAATCGGAACAGATACGCAGTATTTT. Protein product: CASSLGQGIGTDTQYF.